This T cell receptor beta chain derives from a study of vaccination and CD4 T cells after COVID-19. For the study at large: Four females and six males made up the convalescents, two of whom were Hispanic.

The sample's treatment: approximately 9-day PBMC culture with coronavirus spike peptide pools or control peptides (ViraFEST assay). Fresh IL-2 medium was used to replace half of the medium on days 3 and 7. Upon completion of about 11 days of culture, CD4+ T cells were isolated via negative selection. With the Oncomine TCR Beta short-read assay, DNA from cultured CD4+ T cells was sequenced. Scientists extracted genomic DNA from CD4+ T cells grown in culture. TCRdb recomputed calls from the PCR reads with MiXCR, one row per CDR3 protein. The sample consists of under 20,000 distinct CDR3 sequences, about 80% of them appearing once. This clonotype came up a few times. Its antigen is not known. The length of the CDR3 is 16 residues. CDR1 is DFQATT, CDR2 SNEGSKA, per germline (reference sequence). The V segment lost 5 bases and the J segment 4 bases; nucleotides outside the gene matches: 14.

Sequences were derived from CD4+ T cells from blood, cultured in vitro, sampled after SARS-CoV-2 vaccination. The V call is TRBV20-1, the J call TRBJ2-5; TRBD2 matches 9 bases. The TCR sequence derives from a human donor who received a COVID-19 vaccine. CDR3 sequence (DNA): TGCAGTGCTCTCCAAGCGGGGGGCCCGATGGGAGAGACCCAGTACTTC. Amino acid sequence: CSALQAGGPMGETQYF.